This T cell receptor (beta chain) was profiled in a study of OX40 agonist ivuxolimab in advanced cancers. About the research overall: A male proportion of around 86% was recorded, with mean age roughly 60 years and range about 23 to 90. The eligibility criteria allowed prior anti-PD-1, anti-PD-L1 or anti-CTLA-4 therapy, and about 40% had some. The study, taken as a whole, reports: In general, CD8+ T cells held more expanded clones than CD4+ did, on average.

With regard to this clone: Its target is unknown.

CDR1 and CDR2 from the germline V gene are MNHEY and SMNVEV (reference sequence). V was shortened by 2 bases and J by 1 base, with 6 bases between the two germline ends. The CDR3 is 13 amino acids. The repertoire was sequenced with immunoSEQ multiplex PCR; TCRdb's copy has only in-frame clones and lacks some. The data contain tens of thousands of clones, 75% to 90% of them seen just once; the ten biggest clones take up roughly 6%. The chain links TRBV27 to TRBJ2-7; D remains ambiguous. The sequence came from an adult with an advanced solid tumor such as melanoma, head and neck, liver or kidney cancer. The sequencing here drew on CD4+ or CD8+ T cells sorted from blood, taken in a trial of the OX40 agonist ivuxolimab. CDR3 region: CASSLGPSYEQYF. CDR3 nucleotides: TGTGCCAGCAGTTTAGGGCCTTCCTACGAGCAGTACTTC.